This record looks at one T cell receptor (beta chain) sequence and its context. Antigen: not known. This CDR3 has 13 amino acids. CDR1 and CDR2 from the germline V gene are SNHLY and FYNNEI. Between the trimmed V and J ends, which lost 4 bases and 1 base, there was a span of 7 bases. These data come from a study of graft-versus-host responses after intestinal transplantation. Across the study: Transplant types were multivisceral, liver-intestinal, or isolated intestinal. Anti-thymocyte globulin induction was given to all recipients, followed by tacrolimus and steroids for two to four years. Findings and limits, study-wide: Researchers found GvH clones in recipient marrow, and some showed up first in ileum or blood. The presence of high graft-versus-host to host-versus-graft clonal ratios in allografts characterized patients with graft-donor T cell macrochimerism.

Profiling relied on immunoSEQ multiplex PCR, and the TCRdb table lists in-frame clones only, not all of them. The sample shows around 110,000 clones, around 90% of them seen only once. The material was unstimulated CD4+ T cells sorted from spleen or lymph node cells, obtained before transplant. The chain combines TRBV2 with TRBJ1-1; possibly TRBD1 for D (5 bases). The sequence came from a human donor who was the organ donor for an intestinal transplant. CDR3 DNA: TGTGCCAGCAGTGGGCAGGGGAACACTGAAGCTTTCTTT. It yields the protein CASSGQGNTEAFF.